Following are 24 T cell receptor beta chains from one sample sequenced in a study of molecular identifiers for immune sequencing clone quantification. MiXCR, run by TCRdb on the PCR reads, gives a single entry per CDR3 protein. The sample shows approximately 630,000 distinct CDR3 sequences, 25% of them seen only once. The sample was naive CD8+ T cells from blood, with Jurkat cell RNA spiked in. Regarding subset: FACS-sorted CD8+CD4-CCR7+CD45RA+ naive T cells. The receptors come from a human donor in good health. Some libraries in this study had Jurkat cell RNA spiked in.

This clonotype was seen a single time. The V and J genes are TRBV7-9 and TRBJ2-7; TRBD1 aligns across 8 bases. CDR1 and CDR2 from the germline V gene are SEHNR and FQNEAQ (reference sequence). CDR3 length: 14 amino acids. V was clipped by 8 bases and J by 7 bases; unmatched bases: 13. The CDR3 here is CASGKPGQVLEQYF. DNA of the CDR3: TGTGCCAGCGGCAAGCCGGGACAGGTTCTTGAGCAGTACTTC. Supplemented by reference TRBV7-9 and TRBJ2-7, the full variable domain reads DTGVSQNPRHKITKRGQNVTFRCDPISEHNRLYWYRQTLGQGPEFLTYFQNEAQLEKSRLLSDRFSAERPKGSFSTLEIQRTEQGDSAMYLCASGKPGQVLEQYFGPGTRLTVT.

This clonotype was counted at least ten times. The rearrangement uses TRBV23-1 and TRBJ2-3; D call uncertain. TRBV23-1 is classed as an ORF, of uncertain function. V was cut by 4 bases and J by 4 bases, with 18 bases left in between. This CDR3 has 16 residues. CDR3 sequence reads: CASSPRHHLYPDTQYF. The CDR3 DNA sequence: TGCGCCAGCAGTCCTCGCCACCACCTTTATCCAGATACGCAGTATTTT.

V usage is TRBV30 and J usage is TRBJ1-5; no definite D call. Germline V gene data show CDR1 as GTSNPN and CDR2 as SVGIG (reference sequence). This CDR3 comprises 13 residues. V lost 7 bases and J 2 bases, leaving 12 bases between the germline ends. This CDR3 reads CALGGIGNQPQHF. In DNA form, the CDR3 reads TGTGCCTTAGGTGGTATAGGCAATCAGCCCCAGCATTTT.

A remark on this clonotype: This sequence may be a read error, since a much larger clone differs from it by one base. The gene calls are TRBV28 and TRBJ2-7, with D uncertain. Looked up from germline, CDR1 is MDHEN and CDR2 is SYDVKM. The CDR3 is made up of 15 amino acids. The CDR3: CVSTNPKAMTYEQYF. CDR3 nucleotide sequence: TGTGTCAGCACGAACCCGAAAGCGATGACCTACGAGCAGTACTTC.

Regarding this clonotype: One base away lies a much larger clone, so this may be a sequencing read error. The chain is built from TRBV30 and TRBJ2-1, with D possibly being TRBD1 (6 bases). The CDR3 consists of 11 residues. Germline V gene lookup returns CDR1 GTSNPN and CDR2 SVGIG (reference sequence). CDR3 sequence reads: CAWRGDNEQLF. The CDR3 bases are TGTGCCTGGAGGGGGGACAATGAGCAGCTCTTC.

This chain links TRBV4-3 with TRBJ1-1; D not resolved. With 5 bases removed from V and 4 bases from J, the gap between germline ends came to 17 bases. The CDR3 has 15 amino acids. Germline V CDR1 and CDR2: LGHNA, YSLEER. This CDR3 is CASSYNLIGSTEAFF. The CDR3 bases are TGCGCCAGCAGCTACAACCTGATTGGGTCCACTGAAGCTTTCTTT.

CDR3 DNA: TGTGCCAGCAGCCCAAGGGCAGGGGAGGCTGGGGCCAACGTCCTGACTTTC. Protein: CASSPRAGEAGANVLTF. The gene calls are TRBV7-9 and TRBJ2-6; D could derive from TRBD1 or TRBD2 (6 bases each). V was clipped by 5 bases and J by 2 bases, with 16 bases between them. In germline, CDR1 is SEHNR, CDR2 FQNEAQ (reference sequence). This CDR3 is 17 amino acids long.

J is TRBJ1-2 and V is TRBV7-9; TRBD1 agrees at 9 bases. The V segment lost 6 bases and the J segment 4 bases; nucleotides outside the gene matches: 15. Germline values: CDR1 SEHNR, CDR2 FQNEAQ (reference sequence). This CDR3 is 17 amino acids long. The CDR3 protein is CASSLWTGEQRTYGYTF. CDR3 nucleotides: TGTGCCAGCAGTCTATGGACAGGGGAACAACGAACCTATGGCTACACCTTC. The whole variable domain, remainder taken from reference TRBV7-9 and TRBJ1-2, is DTGVSQNPRHKITKRGQNVTFRCDPISEHNRLYWYRQTLGQGPEFLTYFQNEAQLEKSRLLSDRFSAERPKGSFSTLEIQRTEQGDSAMYLCASSLWTGEQRTYGYTFGSGTRLTVV.

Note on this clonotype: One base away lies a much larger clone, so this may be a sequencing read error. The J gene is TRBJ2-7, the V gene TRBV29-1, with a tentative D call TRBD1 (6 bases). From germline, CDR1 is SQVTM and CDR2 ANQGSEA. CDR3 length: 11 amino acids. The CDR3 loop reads CGVGRGYEQYF. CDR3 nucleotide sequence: TGCGGCGTTGGCAGGGGCTACGAGCAGTACTTC.

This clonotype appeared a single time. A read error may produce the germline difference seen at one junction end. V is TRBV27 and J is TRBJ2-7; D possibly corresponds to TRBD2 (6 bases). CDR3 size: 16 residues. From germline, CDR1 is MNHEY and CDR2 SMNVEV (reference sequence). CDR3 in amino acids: CACSFLGVGGFGEQYF. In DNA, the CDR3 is TGTGCCTGCAGTTTTCTCGGCGTCGGAGGGTTCGGCGAGCAGTACTTC.

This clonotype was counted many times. CDR3: CASSQVRDRPLDEQFF. CDR3 sequence (DNA): TGTGCCAGCAGCCAAGTTCGGGACAGACCCCTTGATGAGCAGTTCTTC. This chain connects TRBV3-1 to TRBJ2-1; TRBD1 agrees at 7 bases. With 1 base clipped from V and 8 bases from J, the junction kept 11 bases outside the gene matches. CDR1 is LGHDT, CDR2 YNNKEL, per germline (reference sequence). The CDR3 totals 16 residues.

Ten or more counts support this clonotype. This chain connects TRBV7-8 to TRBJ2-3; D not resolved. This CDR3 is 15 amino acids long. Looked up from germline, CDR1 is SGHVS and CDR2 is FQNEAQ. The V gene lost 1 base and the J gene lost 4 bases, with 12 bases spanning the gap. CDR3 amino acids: CASSLGNAGADTQYF. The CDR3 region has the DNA TGTGCCAGCAGCTTAGGGAATGCAGGCGCAGATACGCAGTATTTT.

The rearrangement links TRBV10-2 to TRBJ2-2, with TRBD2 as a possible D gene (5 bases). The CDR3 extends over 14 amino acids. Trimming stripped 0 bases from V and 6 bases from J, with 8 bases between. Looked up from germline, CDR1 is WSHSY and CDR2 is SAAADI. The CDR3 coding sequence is TGCGCCAGCAGTGAGTCGTCGGGGTCCGGGGAGCTGTTTTTT. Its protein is CASSESSGSGELFF.

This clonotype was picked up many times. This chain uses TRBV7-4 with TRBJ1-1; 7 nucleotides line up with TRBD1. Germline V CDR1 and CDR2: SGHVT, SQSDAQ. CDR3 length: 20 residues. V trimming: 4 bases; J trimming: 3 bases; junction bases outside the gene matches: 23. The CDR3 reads CASSCDTAATGPRVDTEAFF. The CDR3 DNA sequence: TGTGCCAGCAGCTGCGACACGGCCGCGACAGGGCCAAGAGTTGACACTGAAGCTTTCTTT. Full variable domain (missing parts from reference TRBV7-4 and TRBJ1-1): GAGVSQSPRYKVAKRGRDVALRCDSISGHVTLYWYRQTLGQGSEVLTYSQSDAQRDKSGRPSGRFSAERPERSVSTLKIQRTEQGDSAVYLCASSCDTAATGPRVDTEAFFGQGTRLTVV.

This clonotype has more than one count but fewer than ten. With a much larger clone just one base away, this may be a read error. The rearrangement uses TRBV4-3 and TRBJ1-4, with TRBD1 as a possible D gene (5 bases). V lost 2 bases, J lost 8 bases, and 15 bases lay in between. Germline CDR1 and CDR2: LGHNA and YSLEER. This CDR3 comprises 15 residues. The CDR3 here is CASSQTDGGGEKLFF. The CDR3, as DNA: TGCGCCAGCAGCCAAACAGACGGGGGAGGCGAAAAACTGTTTTTT.

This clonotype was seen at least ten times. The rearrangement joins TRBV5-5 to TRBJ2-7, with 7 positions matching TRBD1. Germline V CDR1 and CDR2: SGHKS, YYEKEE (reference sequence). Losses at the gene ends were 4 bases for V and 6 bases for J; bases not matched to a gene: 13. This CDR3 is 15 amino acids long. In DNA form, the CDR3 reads TGTGCCAGCAGCCCCCAGTCGTTCGACAGGGCCGAGCAGTACTTC. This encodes CASSPQSFDRAEQYF.

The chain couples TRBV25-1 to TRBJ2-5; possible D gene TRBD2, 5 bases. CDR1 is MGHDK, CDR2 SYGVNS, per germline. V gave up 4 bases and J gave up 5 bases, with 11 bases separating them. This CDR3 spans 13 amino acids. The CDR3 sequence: CASSALRRETQYF. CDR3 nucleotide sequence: TGTGCCAGCAGTGCTCTAAGGAGGGAGACCCAGTACTTC.

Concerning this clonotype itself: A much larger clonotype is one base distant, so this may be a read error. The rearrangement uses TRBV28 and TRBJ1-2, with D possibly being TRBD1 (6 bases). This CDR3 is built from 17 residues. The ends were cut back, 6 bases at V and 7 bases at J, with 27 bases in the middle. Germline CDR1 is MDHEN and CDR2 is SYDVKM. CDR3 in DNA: TGTGCCAGCAGCTTCGAAGAGGGGGGGCTGAATTACTGTGGCTACACCTTC. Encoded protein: CASSFEEGGLNYCGYTF.

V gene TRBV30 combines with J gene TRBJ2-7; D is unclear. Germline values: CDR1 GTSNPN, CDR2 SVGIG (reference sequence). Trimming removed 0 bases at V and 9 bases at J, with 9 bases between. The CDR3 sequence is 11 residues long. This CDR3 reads CAWSVSLGQYF. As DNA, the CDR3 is TGTGCCTGGAGTGTTTCTTTGGGGCAGTACTTC. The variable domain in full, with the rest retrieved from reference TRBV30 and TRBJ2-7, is SQTIHQWPATLVQPVGSPLSLECTVEGTSNPNLYWYRQAAGRGLQLLFYSVGIGQISSEVPQNLSASRPQDRQFILSSKKLLLSDSGFYLCAWSVSLGQYFGPGTRLTVT.

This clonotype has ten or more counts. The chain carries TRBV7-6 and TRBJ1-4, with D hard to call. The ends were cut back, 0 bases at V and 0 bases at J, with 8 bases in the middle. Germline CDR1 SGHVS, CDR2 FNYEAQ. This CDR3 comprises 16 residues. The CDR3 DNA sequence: TGTGCCAGCAGCTTAGCGGGAGCCGCAACTAATGAAAAACTGTTTTTT. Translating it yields CASSLAGAATNEKLFF.

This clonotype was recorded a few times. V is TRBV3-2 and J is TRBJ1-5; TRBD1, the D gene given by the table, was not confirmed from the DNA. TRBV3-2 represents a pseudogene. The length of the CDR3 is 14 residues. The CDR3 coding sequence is TGTGCCAGCAGCCTGGATCCGGGAAATCAGCCCCAGCATTTT. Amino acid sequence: CASSLDPGNQPQHF.

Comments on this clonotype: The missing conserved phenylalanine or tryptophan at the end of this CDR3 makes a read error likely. CDR3 DNA: TGTGCCAGCAGCCGTGGACAGAACACTGAAGCTTTCATT. This sequence encodes CASSRGQNTEAFI. The chain carries TRBV7-9 and TRBJ1-1; tentatively, D is TRBD1 (5 bases). Trimming pared 5 bases from V and 1 base from J, leaving 8 bases between. CDR3 length: 13 amino acids. Per germline, CDR1 SEHNR and CDR2 FQNEAQ (reference sequence).

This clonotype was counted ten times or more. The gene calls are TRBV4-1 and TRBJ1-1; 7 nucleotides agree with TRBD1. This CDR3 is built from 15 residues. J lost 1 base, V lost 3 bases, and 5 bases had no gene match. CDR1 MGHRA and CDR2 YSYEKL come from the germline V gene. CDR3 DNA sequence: TGCGCCAGCAGCCAGCCGACAGGGAAGAACACTGAAGCTTTCTTT. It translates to CASSQPTGKNTEAFF.

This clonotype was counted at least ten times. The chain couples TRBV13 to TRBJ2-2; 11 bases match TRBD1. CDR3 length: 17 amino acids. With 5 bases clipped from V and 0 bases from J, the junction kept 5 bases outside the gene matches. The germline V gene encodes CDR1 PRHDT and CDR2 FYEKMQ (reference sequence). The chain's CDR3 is CASSPDRGLPNTGELFF. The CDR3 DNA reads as TGTGCCAGCAGCCCGGACAGGGGGCTTCCGAACACCGGGGAGCTGTTTTTT.